This TCR beta chain derives from a study of cytomegalovirus exposure and HLA in healthy donors. This CDR3 contains 14 residues. Trimming left V 7 bases short and J 7 bases short, with 17 bases between. CDR1 and CDR2 from the germline V gene are MNHNS and SASEGT. The PCR employed 60 Vbeta primers together with 13 Jbeta primers. Sequencing used immunoSEQ multiplex PCR; TCRdb keeps in-frame clones, though not all of them. The sample shows fewer than 250,000 clones, approximately 86% of them seen only once. This clonotype was sampled from a woman aged 18 to 35 in good health and CMV-seronegative. The sequencing sample was made of PBMCs. The genes are TRBV6-1 and TRBJ1-5; D is ambiguous. The CDR3 sequence: CASTEVGRWQPQHF. The CDR3 DNA follows: TGTGCCAGCACTGAGGTGGGGAGGTGGCAGCCCCAGCATTTT.